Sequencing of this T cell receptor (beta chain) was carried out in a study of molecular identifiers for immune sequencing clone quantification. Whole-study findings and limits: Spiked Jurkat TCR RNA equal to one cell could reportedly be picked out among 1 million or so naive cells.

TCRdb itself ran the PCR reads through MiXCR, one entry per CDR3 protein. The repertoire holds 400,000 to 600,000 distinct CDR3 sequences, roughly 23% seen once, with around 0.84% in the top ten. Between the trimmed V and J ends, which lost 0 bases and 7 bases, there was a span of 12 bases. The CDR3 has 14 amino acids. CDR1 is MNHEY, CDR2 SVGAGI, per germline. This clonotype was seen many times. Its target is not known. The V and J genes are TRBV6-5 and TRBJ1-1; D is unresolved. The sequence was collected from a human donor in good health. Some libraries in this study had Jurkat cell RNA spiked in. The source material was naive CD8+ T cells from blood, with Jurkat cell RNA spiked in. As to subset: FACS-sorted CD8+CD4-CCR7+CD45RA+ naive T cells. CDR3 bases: TGTGCCAGCAGTTACTCACCCGACGGCTTTGAAGCTTTCTTT. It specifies CASSYSPDGFEAFF.